Below are 21 T cell receptor beta chains sequenced from a single sample in a study of shared clonotypes between healthy human individuals (dated by TCRdb to about 2020). For the CD8 naive samples, CD45RO-negative cells were positively selected for CCR7, yielding a CD45RA+CCR7+ population from which TemRA cells were excluded. The receptor library was made with the immunoSEQ multiplex PCR assay. TCRdb carries this immuneACCESS record with in-frame sequences only. Its versions omit some clonotypes, under half of them owing to an unresolved V gene in the studies checked, with the rest unexplained. Across this sample there are around 2.1 million clones, with under 95% seen only once. The top ten clones comprise approximately 1.7% of the sample. Sequencing input: naive CD8+ T cells from PBMCs. Taken with the paper, the label for cell subset or site translates to: CD45RA+CCR7+. The receptors stem from a man between 18 and 35 years old in good health. Some clones in this sample may be carry-over from other donors' samples.

The V call is TRBV9, the J call TRBJ2-1; D unclear. V was trimmed by 3 bases and J by 8 bases, leaving 9 bases between them. The CDR3 is made up of 12 amino acids. Germline V gives CDR1 SGDLS, CDR2 YYNGEE. The CDR3 sequence: CASSAGTDEQFF. For the CDR3, the DNA is TGTGCCAGCAGCGCCGGTACGGATGAGCAGTTCTTC.

The CDR3: CASSPDRGSNEQFF. The CDR3 bases are TGTGCCAGCAGCCCAGACCGGGGGAGCAATGAGCAGTTCTTC. The genes are TRBV7-8 and TRBJ2-1; a possible D gene is TRBD2 (6 bases). This CDR3 contains 14 residues. Looked up from germline, CDR1 is SGHVS and CDR2 is FQNEAQ. V lost 5 bases, J lost 6 bases, and 14 bases lay in between.

A single count supports this clone. V is TRBV14 and J is TRBJ1-2, with 9 bases identical to TRBD1. This CDR3 has 15 amino acids. Germline V CDR1 and CDR2: SGHDN, FVKESK. The junction had 7 bases not matched to a gene; V was cut back by 2 bases and J by 6 bases. The CDR3 protein is CASSQIRTGVNGYTF. CDR3 DNA sequence: TGTGCCAGCAGCCAAATCCGGACAGGGGTGAATGGCTACACCTTC.

V is TRBV5-1 and J is TRBJ2-1, with 12 bases fitting TRBD2. Germline values: CDR1 SGHRS, CDR2 YFSETQ. The CDR3 extends over 16 amino acids. The trim removed 3 bases at V and 7 bases at J, leaving 8 bases unmatched. The CDR3: CASSSPTSGSLNEQFF. As DNA, the CDR3 is TGCGCCAGCAGCTCACCGACTAGCGGGAGTTTAAATGAGCAGTTCTTC. The full variable domain, rest sourced from reference TRBV5-1 and TRBJ2-1, is KAGVTQTPRYLIKTRGQQVTLSCSPISGHRSVSWYQQTPGQGLQFLFEYFSETQRNKGNFPGRFSGRQFSNSRSEMNVSTLELGDSALYLCASSSPTSGSLNEQFFGPGTRLTVL.

The chain couples TRBV5-5 to TRBJ2-7, with D hard to call. In germline, CDR1 is SGHKS, CDR2 YYEKEE (reference sequence). CDR3 length: 11 amino acids. Trimming cost V 4 bases and J 7 bases, with 9 bases left between them. As DNA, the CDR3 is TGTGCCAGCAGCCCCGGACGAGAGCAGTACTTC. Its translation is CASSPGREQYF.

Concerning this clone itself: Distinct nucleotide sequences in the sample also encode this CDR3. As DNA, the CDR3 is TGTGCCAGCAGCTCTACTAGCGGGAGAACGGATACGCAGTATTTT. Translating it yields CASSSTSGRTDTQYF. The chain has TRBV7-3 and TRBJ2-3, with 11 bases aligning to TRBD2. The CDR3 contains 15 residues. From germline, CDR1 is SGHTA and CDR2 FQGTGA. V lost 4 bases and J lost 6; bases outside the gene matches: 6.

V usage is TRBV14 and J usage is TRBJ2-3; 7 positions agree with TRBD1. The length of the CDR3 is 17 residues. From germline, CDR1 is SGHDN and CDR2 FVKESK. Trimming cost V 0 bases and J 2 bases; bases outside gene matches: 8. The CDR3 DNA reads as TGTGCCAGCAGCCAAGATCCTAGGACAGGAAACACAGATACGCAGTATTTT. It specifies CASSQDPRTGNTDTQYF.

V gene TRBV14 combines with J gene TRBJ2-1; TRBD2 matches at 8 bases. After removal of 4 bases from V and 9 bases from J, the junction contained 8 bases not matched to a gene. CDR1 and CDR2 from the germline V gene are SGHDN and FVKESK. CDR3 length: 14 residues. The CDR3 loop reads CASSLWPGGAEQFF. The CDR3 bases are TGTGCCAGCAGCCTATGGCCCGGGGGGGCTGAGCAGTTCTTC.

The rearrangement uses TRBV4-3 and TRBJ2-7; D unresolved. The CDR3 extends over 14 amino acids. The germline V gene has CDR1 LGHNA and CDR2 YSLEER. Trimming left V 1 base short and J 0 bases short, with 7 bases between. CDR3 bases: TGCGCCAGCAGCCAAGTGATCAGCTCCTACGAGCAGTACTTC. This translates into CASSQVISSYEQYF.

The chain has TRBV5-1 and TRBJ1-2, with no clear D. Trimming left V 4 bases short and J 6 bases short, with 13 bases between. Germline values: CDR1 SGHRS, CDR2 YFSETQ. CDR3 size: 13 residues. CDR3 loop: CASSPMVGDGYTF. The CDR3 DNA sequence: TGCGCCAGCAGCCCAATGGTTGGGGATGGCTACACCTTC.

The gene calls are TRBV11-2 and TRBJ2-5; D is possibly TRBD1 (6 bases). The DNA end is more similar to TRBJ2-7, so the J call may be wrong. Germline V gene lookup returns CDR1 SGHAT and CDR2 FQNNGV. The CDR3 is made up of 15 amino acids. CDR3 nucleotide sequence: TGTGCCAGCAGCCCCGACAGGACCCCCTCCTACGAGCAGTACTTC. It is translated as CASSPDRTPSYEQYF.

The genes are TRBV27 and TRBJ2-3; D gene uncertain. With 0 bases removed from V and 2 bases from J, the gap between germline ends came to 12 bases. The germline CDR1 and CDR2 sequences are MNHEY and SMNVEV (reference sequence). This CDR3 is 16 amino acids long. The CDR3 protein is CASSLSRVTNTDTQYF. As DNA, the CDR3 is TGTGCCAGCAGTTTATCGCGAGTCACGAACACAGATACGCAGTATTTT.

The rearrangement links TRBV27 to TRBJ2-7; 10 bases fit TRBD1. With 2 bases clipped from V and 1 base from J, the junction kept 5 bases outside the gene matches. Germline assignment: CDR1 MNHEY and CDR2 SMNVEV (reference sequence). The CDR3 runs to 16 residues. This CDR3 reads CASSLAGTGESYEQYF. The DNA of the CDR3 is TGTGCCAGCAGTTTAGCGGGGACAGGGGAGTCCTACGAGCAGTACTTC.

This chain uses TRBV29-1 with TRBJ2-7, with 7 bases fitting TRBD1. Germline V CDR1 and CDR2: SQVTM, ANQGSEA. The CDR3 runs to 14 residues. J gave up 5 bases and V 7 bases, and 14 bases lay outside the gene matches. CDR3 DNA: TGCAGCGCCCTGACAACAGGGGTGCCCCACGAGCAGTACTTC. Translation gives CSALTTGVPHEQYF.

This chain joins TRBV14 and TRBJ2-4; D call uncertain. Germline V gene data show CDR1 as SGHDN and CDR2 as FVKESK. The CDR3 covers 14 residues. Trimming shortened V by 1 base and J by 11 bases, and 15 bases separated the two germline ends. The CDR3 is CASSQVMGSKFQYF. The CDR3 DNA sequence: TGTGCCAGCAGCCAAGTTATGGGCTCAAAATTTCAGTACTTC.

The J gene is TRBJ2-1, the V gene TRBV6-5, with TRBD1 matching over 9 bases. The CDR3 length is 15 residues. The V gene end was trimmed by 2 bases and the J gene end by 4 bases; junction bases not matched to a gene: 3. CDR1 MNHEY and CDR2 SVGAGI come from the germline V gene. CDR3 sequence: CASSYTGGTYNEQFF. The CDR3 DNA is TGTGCCAGCAGTTACACAGGGGGCACGTACAATGAGCAGTTCTTC.

The V gene is TRBV28, the J gene TRBJ2-1; the D call may be TRBD1 or TRBD2 (5 bases each). The V gene lost 4 bases and the J gene lost 10 bases, with 8 bases spanning the gap. Germline CDR1 MDHEN, CDR2 SYDVKM. This CDR3 contains 11 residues. The DNA for the CDR3 is TGTGCCAGCAGTTCCGGGGCGGAGCAGTTCTTC. Protein: CASSSGAEQFF. Looking up the rest from reference TRBV28 and TRBJ2-1 gives the full variable domain: DVKVTQSSRYLVKRTGEKVFLECVQDMDHENMFWYRQDPGLGLRLIYFSYDVKMKEKGDIPEGYSVSREKKERFSLILESASTNQTSMYLCASSSGAEQFFGPGTRLTVL.

This chain uses TRBV2 with TRBJ2-5; D is ambiguous. Per the germline V gene, CDR1 is SNHLY and CDR2 is FYNNEI. There are 15 residues in the CDR3. Trimming took 3 bases from V and 1 from J, leaving 12 bases between them. The CDR3, as DNA: TGTGCCAGCAGTGAGGCAGCTTTTATCCAAGAGACCCAGTACTTC. Translating it yields CASSEAAFIQETQYF.

The chain is built from TRBV7-8 and TRBJ2-7; a weak D match, TRBD1 (6 bases). Trimming removed 6 bases at V and 0 bases at J, with 9 bases between. Germline lookup yields CDR1 SGHVS and CDR2 FQNEAQ. The CDR3 length is 13 residues. The CDR3 here is CASSNRDSYEQYF. The CDR3 nucleotides are TGTGCCAGCAGTAACAGGGACTCCTACGAGCAGTACTTC.

This clone came up a few times. The chain couples TRBV27 to TRBJ2-7; possibly TRBD2 for D (5 bases). V was shortened by 3 bases and J by 6 bases, with 15 bases between the two germline ends. The CDR3 covers 14 residues. Per germline, CDR1 MNHEY and CDR2 SMNVEV (reference sequence). CDR3 loop: CASSLVSRGSEQYF. The CDR3 DNA follows: TGTGCCAGCAGTTTGGTTTCTCGGGGATCCGAGCAGTACTTC.

The chain recombines TRBV19 with TRBJ1-2, with no clear D. Germline V CDR1 and CDR2: LNHDA, SQIVND (reference sequence). The CDR3 extends over 12 amino acids. Deletions cut 9 bases from V and 4 bases from J, with 12 bases between. DNA of the CDR3: TGTGCCAGCCTCTCGGGTTCCTATGGCTACACCTTC. Translation gives CASLSGSYGYTF.